This entry is about one TCR beta chain. TCRdb's copy holds only in-frame clones and misses some; the assay was immunoSEQ multiplex PCR. The data show about 74,000 clones, approximately 86% seen once. This record belongs to a study of T cell changes during pregnancy in multiple sclerosis. CDR1 is SGHKS and CDR2 is YYEKEE in the germline V gene (reference sequence). V gave up 6 bases and J gave up 4 bases, with 14 bases separating them. The CDR3 covers 15 residues. Source: peripheral blood, taken before pregnancy. The TCR sequence derives from a female donor with multiple sclerosis, enrolled in a pregnancy study. V and J are TRBV5-5 and TRBJ1-6; D is uncertain. The chain's CDR3 is CASTFTEGYNSPLHF. CDR3 bases: TGTGCCAGCACCTTTACCGAGGGATATAATTCACCCCTCCACTTT.